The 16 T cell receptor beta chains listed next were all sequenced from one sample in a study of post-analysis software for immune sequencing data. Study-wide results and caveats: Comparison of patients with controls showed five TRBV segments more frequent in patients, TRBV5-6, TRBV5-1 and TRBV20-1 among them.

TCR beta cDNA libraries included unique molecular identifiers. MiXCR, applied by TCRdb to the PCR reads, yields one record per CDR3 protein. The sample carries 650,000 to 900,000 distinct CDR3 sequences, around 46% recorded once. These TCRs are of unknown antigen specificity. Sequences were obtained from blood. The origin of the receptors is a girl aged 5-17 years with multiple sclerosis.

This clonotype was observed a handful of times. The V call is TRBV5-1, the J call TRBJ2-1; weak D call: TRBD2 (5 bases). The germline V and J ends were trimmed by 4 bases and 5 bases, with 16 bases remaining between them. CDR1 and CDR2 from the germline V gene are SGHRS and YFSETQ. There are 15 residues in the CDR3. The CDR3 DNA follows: TGCGCCAGCAGCCCTGACTACCCCGGGAACAATGAGCAGTTCTTC. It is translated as CASSPDYPGNNEQFF.

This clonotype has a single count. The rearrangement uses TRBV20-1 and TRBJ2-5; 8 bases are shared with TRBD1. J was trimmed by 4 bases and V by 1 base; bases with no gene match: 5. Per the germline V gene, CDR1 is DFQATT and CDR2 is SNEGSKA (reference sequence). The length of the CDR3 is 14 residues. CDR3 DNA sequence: TGCAGTGCTAGAGGACAGGGGACAGGAGAGACCCAGTACTTC. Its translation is CSARGQGTGETQYF.

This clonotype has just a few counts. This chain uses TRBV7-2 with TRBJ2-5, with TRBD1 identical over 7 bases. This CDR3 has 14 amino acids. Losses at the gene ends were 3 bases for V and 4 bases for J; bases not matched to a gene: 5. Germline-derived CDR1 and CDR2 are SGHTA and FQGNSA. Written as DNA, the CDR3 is TGTGCCAGCAGCTTTGGGCCAGGGGGAGAGACCCAGTACTTC. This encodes CASSFGPGGETQYF.

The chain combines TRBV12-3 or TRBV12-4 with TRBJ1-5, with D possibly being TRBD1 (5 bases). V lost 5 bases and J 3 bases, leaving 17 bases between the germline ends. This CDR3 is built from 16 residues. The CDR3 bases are TGTGCCAGCAGTCCCCCGGGGGTGGGAGACAATCAGCCCCAGCATTTT. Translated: CASSPPGVGDNQPQHF.

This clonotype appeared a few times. CDR3 sequence reads: CASSPSVTYNEQFF. The CDR3 bases are TGTGCCAGCAGCCCTAGCGTAACCTACAATGAGCAGTTCTTC. The chain links TRBV6-5 to TRBJ2-1; a possible D gene is TRBD2 (6 bases). Germline CDR1 reads MNHEY; CDR2 reads SVGAGI. The CDR3 is 14 amino acids. The ends were cut back, 6 bases at V and 2 bases at J, with 11 bases in the middle.

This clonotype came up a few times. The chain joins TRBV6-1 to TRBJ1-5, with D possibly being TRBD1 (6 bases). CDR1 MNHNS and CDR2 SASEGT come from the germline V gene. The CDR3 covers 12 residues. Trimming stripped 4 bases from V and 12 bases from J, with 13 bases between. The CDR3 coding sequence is TGTGCCAGCAGTGTACCGGGACACATCCAGCATTTT. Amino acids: CASSVPGHIQHF.

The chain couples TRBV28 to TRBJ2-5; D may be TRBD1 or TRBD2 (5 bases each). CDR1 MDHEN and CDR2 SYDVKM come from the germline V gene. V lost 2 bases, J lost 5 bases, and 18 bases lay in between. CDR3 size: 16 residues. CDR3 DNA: TGTGCCAGCAGTTTAAGGGGCAGCGCCCAGCGGGAGACCCAGTACTTC. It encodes CASSLRGSAQRETQYF.

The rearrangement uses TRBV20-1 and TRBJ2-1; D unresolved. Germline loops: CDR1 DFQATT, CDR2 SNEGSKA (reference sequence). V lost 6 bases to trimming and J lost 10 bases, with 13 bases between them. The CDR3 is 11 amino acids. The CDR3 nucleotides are TGCAGTGCGTTATTCGGGTTCGAGCAGTTCTTC. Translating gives CSALFGFEQFF.

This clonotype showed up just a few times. DNA of the CDR3: TGTGCCAGCAGCTTAGCCAGGAACTACGAGCAGTACTTC. This translates into CASSLARNYEQYF. The chain couples TRBV7-9 to TRBJ2-7; no firm D call. CDR3 length equals 13 residues. Germline lookup yields CDR1 SEHNR and CDR2 FQNEAQ (reference sequence). V lost 0 bases and J 3 bases, leaving 6 bases between the germline ends.

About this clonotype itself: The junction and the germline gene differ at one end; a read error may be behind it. DNA for the CDR3: TGTGCCAGCAGCGCCCAGAAAAGCTCCAACGAGCAGTACTTC. It is translated as CASSAQKSSNEQYF. The rearrangement joins TRBV5-7 to TRBJ2-7; no clear D. TRBV5-7 is an open reading frame, and its role is uncertain. The length of the CDR3 is 14 residues.

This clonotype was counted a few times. CDR3 protein: CASSLSGTADTQYF. The CDR3 DNA is TGTGCCAGCAGCTTATCCGGGACCGCCGATACGCAGTATTTT. V usage is TRBV11-2 and J usage is TRBJ2-3; possibly TRBD1 or TRBD2 for D (5 bases each). Trimming took off 2 bases at V and 6 bases at J, with 12 bases between the two ends. CDR1 and CDR2 (germline): SGHAT, FQNNGV. The CDR3 is 14 amino acids.

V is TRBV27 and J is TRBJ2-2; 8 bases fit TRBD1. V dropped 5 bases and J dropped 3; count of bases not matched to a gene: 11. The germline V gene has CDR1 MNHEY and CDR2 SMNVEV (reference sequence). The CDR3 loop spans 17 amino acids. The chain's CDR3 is CASSEQPGGAYTGELFF. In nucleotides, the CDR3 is TGTGCCAGCAGTGAGCAACCAGGGGGCGCGTACACCGGGGAGCTGTTTTTT.

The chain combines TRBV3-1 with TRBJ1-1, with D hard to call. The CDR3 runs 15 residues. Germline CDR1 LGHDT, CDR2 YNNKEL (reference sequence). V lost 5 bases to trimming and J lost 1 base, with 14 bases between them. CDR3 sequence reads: CASSSYTRGNTEAFF. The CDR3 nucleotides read TGTGCCAGCAGCTCCTACACCCGAGGGAACACTGAAGCTTTCTTT.

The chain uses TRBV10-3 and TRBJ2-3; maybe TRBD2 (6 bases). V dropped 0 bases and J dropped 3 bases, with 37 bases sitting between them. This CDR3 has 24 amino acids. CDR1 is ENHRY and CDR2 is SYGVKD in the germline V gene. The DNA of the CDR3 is TGTGCCATCAGTGAGTCGACTCTGGAGGGTGCTGTGCCCGGGACCTACGACCAGACAGATACGCAGTATTTT. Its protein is CAISESTLEGAVPGTYDQTDTQYF.

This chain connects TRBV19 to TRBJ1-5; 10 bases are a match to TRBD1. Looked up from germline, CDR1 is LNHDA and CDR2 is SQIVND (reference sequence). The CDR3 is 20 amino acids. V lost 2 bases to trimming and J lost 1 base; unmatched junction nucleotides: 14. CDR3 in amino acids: CASSILSPGQGGRSNQPQHF. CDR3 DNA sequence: TGTGCCAGTAGTATACTCTCCCCCGGACAGGGGGGTAGGAGCAATCAGCCCCAGCATTTT.

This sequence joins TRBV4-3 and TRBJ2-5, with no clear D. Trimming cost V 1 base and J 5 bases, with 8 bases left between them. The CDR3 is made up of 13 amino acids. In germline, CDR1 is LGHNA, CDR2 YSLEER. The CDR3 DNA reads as TGCGCCAGCAGCCAAGCGATGGGGGAGACCCAGTACTTC. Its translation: CASSQAMGETQYF.